Shown below are 8 T cell receptor beta chains from a single sample sequenced in a study of T-cell memory formation after mild COVID-19. Each CDR3 protein is one row after TCRdb ran MiXCR on the 5' RACE reads. The sample lists almost 550,000 distinct CDR3 sequences; over 20% were seen once. What was sequenced was PBMCs or a T cell subset sorted from them (not recorded which). The receptor source for this set is an adult woman who had mild COVID-19 (a few samples of this study predate the infection). Cell type and time point are not known.

The rearrangement joins TRBV6-2 or TRBV6-3 to TRBJ2-7; a possible D gene is TRBD1 (5 bases). The germline CDR1 and CDR2 sequences are MNHEY and SVGEGT. Trimming stripped 8 bases from V and 5 bases from J, with 16 bases between. CDR3 size: 13 residues. The CDR3 sequence is CASGILQGNEQYF. CDR3 in DNA: TGTGCCAGCGGAATTCTGCAGGGAAACGAGCAGTACTTC.

The genes are TRBV7-6 and TRBJ2-5, with TRBD2 identical over 8 bases. This CDR3 has 15 residues. With V trimmed by 5 bases and J by 0 bases, 5 bases remained unmatched. Germline V gives CDR1 SGHVS, CDR2 FNYEAQ. The CDR3 region has the DNA TGTGCCAGCAGCCCAACTAGCGGAAACCAAGAGACCCAGTACTTC. Encoded protein: CASSPTSGNQETQYF.

This clonotype came up once. The J gene is TRBJ2-7, the V gene TRBV25-1; no reliable D call. CDR1 is MGHDK and CDR2 is SYGVNS in the germline V gene. The CDR3 covers 11 residues. Deletions cut 3 bases from V and 6 bases from J, with 6 bases between. Written as DNA, the CDR3 is TGTGCCAGCAGTGATTTCTTCGAGCAGTACTTC. Translated, it gives CASSDFFEQYF.

The chain carries TRBV7-3 and TRBJ2-5; D is possibly TRBD1 or TRBD2 (5 bases each). Trimming removed 5 bases from V and 5 bases from J, with 18 bases in between. Germline V gene data show CDR1 as SGHTA and CDR2 as FQGTGA. The CDR3 runs 15 residues. The CDR3 loop is CASSPSGAGTETQYF. Here the CDR3 DNA reads TGTGCCAGCAGCCCCAGTGGGGCAGGGACGGAGACCCAGTACTTC.

This clonotype was observed a handful of times. The V call is TRBV5-4, the J call TRBJ1-1; TRBD1 matches 7 bases. The junction had 16 bases not matched to a gene; V was cut back by 3 bases and J by 5 bases. This CDR3 contains 17 residues. Germline V CDR1 and CDR2: SGHNT, YYREEE (reference sequence). This CDR3 reads CASSSLVPRTGGTEAFF. As DNA, the CDR3 is TGTGCCAGCAGCTCTCTCGTACCTCGGACAGGAGGGACTGAAGCTTTCTTT. The full variable domain, in which reference TRBV5-4 and TRBJ1-1 provide the parts outside the CDR3, is ETGVTQSPTHLIKTRGQQVTLRCSSQSGHNTVSWYQQALGQGPQFIFQYYREEENGRGNFPPRFSGLQFPNYSSELNVNALELDDSALYLCASSSLVPRTGGTEAFFGQGTRLTVV.

This clonotype came up a few times. Written as DNA, the CDR3 is TGTGCCAGCAGCCCGCGGGGGGGGGTTCCGAACACTGAAGCTTTCTTT. Translated: CASSPRGGVPNTEAFF. V gene TRBV7-9 combines with J gene TRBJ1-1, with D perhaps matching TRBD1 (5 bases). Deletions cut 5 bases from V and 1 base from J, with 17 bases between. Per germline, CDR1 SEHNR and CDR2 FQNEAQ (reference sequence). This CDR3 is 16 amino acids long.

V and J are TRBV11-2 and TRBJ1-5, with unresolved D. The germline V gene encodes CDR1 SGHAT and CDR2 FQNNGV. Deletions cut 1 base from V and 1 base from J, with 8 bases between. This CDR3 has 15 amino acids. CDR3 amino acids: CASSLGPTSNQPQHF. DNA of the CDR3: TGTGCCAGCAGCTTAGGACCGACGAGCAATCAGCCCCAGCATTTT. The complete variable domain, with remaining parts taken from reference TRBV11-2 and TRBJ1-5, reads EAGVAQSPRYKIIEKRQSVAFWCNPISGHATLYWYQQILGQGPKLLIQFQNNGVVDDSQLPKDRFSAERLKGVDSTLKIQPAKLEDSAVYLCASSLGPTSNQPQHFGDGTRLSIL.

The rearrangement links TRBV20-1 to TRBJ2-5, with 9 bases identical to TRBD2. V dropped 6 bases and J dropped 7; count of bases not matched to a gene: 12. This CDR3 contains 14 residues. Germline V gene sequence: CDR1 DFQATT, CDR2 SNEGSKA (reference sequence). The CDR3 sequence is CSARTSVGVRTQYF. As DNA, the CDR3 is TGCAGTGCCCGGACTAGCGTGGGCGTGAGGACCCAGTACTTC.